This T cell receptor beta chain was profiled in a study of blood T cell repertoires in COVID-19. As for the study in general: The samples span acute and convalescent COVID-19 from the United States, Italy and Spain. The cDNA or gDNA used as material had been derived from T cells, B-cell-depleted T cells, or PBMCs.

The protocol was immunoSEQ multiplex PCR, while the TCRdb copy is restricted to in-frame clones and leaves out a portion. The table records about 99,000 clones, roughly 84% of them present only once. In germline, CDR1 is ENHRY, CDR2 SYGVKD. V was pared by 4 bases and J by 6 bases, with 13 bases of the junction left unmatched. This CDR3 contains 18 residues. The sequence was obtained from a man between 65 and 85 years old with active or convalescent COVID-19. The sample comprised peripheral blood. The chain recombines TRBV10-3 with TRBJ1-6; 9 nucleotides agree with TRBD1. CDR3 sequence: CAISGPGTGMGGNSPLHF. CDR3 DNA sequence: TGTGCCATCAGTGGTCCCGGGACAGGGATGGGCGGTAATTCACCCCTCCACTTT.